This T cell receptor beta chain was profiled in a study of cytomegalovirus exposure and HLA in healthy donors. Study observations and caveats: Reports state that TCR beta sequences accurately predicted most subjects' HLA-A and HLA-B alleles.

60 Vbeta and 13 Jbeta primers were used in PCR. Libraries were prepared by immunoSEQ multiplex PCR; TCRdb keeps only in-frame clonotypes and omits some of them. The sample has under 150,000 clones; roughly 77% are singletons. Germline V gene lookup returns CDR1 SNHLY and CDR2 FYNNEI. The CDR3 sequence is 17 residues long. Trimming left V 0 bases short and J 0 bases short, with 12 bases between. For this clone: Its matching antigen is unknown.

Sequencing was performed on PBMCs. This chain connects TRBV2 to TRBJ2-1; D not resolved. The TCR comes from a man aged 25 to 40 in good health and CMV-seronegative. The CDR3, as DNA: TGTGCCAGCAGTGAAGCTTTGGCCCTCAGCTCCTACAATGAGCAGTTCTTC. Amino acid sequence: CASSEALALSSYNEQFF.